This T cell receptor (beta chain) was observed in a study of radiotherapy plus CTLA-4 blockade in lung cancer. TCRdb's table, derived via immunoSEQ multiplex PCR, lists solely in-frame clones and lacks some. The top ten clones hold under 4.5% of a sample with tens of thousands of clones, about 79% of them seen once. Receiving focal radiation plus CTLA-4 blockade with ipilimumab were patients who had chemo-refractory metastatic non-small-cell lung cancer. Trimming took 1 base from V and 3 from J; bases not matched to a gene: 7. Germline values: CDR1 MDHEN, CDR2 SYDVKM. This CDR3 comprises 16 residues. Points from the study as a whole: With interferon-beta, early dynamics of blood T cell clones were reported to best predict response. In blood, after radiotherapy plus ipilimumab, tumor-derived TCR clones expanded.

Points on this clone: Its antigen is not known.

The specimen comprised peripheral blood, sampled from a patient treated with radiotherapy plus ipilimumab. This sequence was found in a human donor with non-small cell lung cancer who had a partial response to radiotherapy plus ipilimumab. Some clones in this sample may be carry-over from other donors' samples. This chain uses TRBV28 with TRBJ2-7, with 9 bases lining up with TRBD1. CDR3 bases: TGTGCCAGCAGTTTATCCGACAGGGGGAAACTCTACGAGCAGTACTTC. Residues: CASSLSDRGKLYEQYF. Based on the CDR3 plus reference TRBV28 and TRBJ2-7, the full variable domain is DVKVTQSSRYLVKRTGEKVFLECVQDMDHENMFWYRQDPGLGLRLIYFSYDVKMKEKGDIPEGYSVSREKKERFSLILESASTNQTSMYLCASSLSDRGKLYEQYFGPGTRLTVT.